The 27 T cell receptor beta chains listed next were all sequenced from one sample in a study of blood T cell repertoires in COVID-19. The assay was immunoSEQ multiplex PCR, and TCRdb's table has in-frame clones only and misses some. The sample consists of 200,000 to 250,000 clones, approximately 88% of them appearing once. The sample taken for sequencing was peripheral blood. These receptors were taken from a woman aged 25 to 45 with COVID-19, enrolled during active disease.

The table lists this clone with a few counts. The V and J genes are TRBV27 and TRBJ2-3, with 9 bases lining up with TRBD1. The J segment lost 2 bases and the V segment lost 3 bases, leaving 3 bases of the junction unmatched. The CDR3 has 15 amino acids. The germline V gene has CDR1 MNHEY and CDR2 SMNVEV (reference sequence). The CDR3: CASSLDRGFTDTQYF. CDR3 coding DNA: TGTGCCAGCAGTTTGGACAGGGGATTCACAGATACGCAGTATTTT.

This sequence joins TRBV6-2 or TRBV6-3 and TRBJ1-2; the match to TRBD1 covers 7 bases. The V segment lost 5 bases and the J segment 7 bases; nucleotides outside the gene matches: 4. Germline CDR1 reads MNHEY; CDR2 reads SVGEGT. The CDR3 is made up of 12 amino acids. The CDR3: CASSTGESGYTF. Here the CDR3 DNA reads TGTGCCAGCAGTACAGGGGAGAGTGGCTACACCTTC.

The rearrangement joins TRBV27 to TRBJ1-2, with 7 bases aligning to TRBD1. The V gene's germline CDR1 is MNHEY and CDR2 SMNVEV (reference sequence). The length of the CDR3 is 15 residues. J lost 5 bases, V lost 6 bases, and 12 bases had no gene match. The CDR3 is CASSTAGQEVYGYTF. The CDR3 nucleotides are TGTGCCAGCAGCACAGCAGGACAGGAGGTGTATGGCTACACCTTC.

The V call is TRBV24-1, the J call TRBJ2-5, with 10 bases lining up with TRBD1. CDR1 and CDR2 from the germline V gene are KGHDR and SFDVKD. CDR3 length: 13 amino acids. V lost 7 bases, J lost 2 bases, and 0 bases stayed unmatched. Here the CDR3 DNA reads TGTGCCACCAGGGACAGGGGGCAAGAGACCCAGTACTTC. This codes for CATRDRGQETQYF.

The table lists this clone with a count of one. V and J are TRBV29-1 and TRBJ1-5; a weak D match, TRBD1 (6 bases). The V end lost 4 bases, the J end lost 4 bases, and 14 bases lay between the germline ends. The CDR3 length is 14 residues. Germline assignment: CDR1 SQVTM and CDR2 ANQGSEA. As DNA, the CDR3 is TGCAGCGTTGTGATTGGGGGCGTTAATCAGCCCCAGCATTTT. Protein product: CSVVIGGVNQPQHF.

This clone has a handful of counts. This rearrangement joins TRBV25-1 to TRBJ2-4; D might be TRBD1 (5 bases). The germline V and J ends were trimmed by 5 bases and 3 bases, with 11 bases remaining between them. Germline-derived CDR1 and CDR2 are MGHDK and SYGVNS. The CDR3 extends over 14 amino acids. CDR3: CASSPLDSKNIQYF. The CDR3 DNA reads as TGTGCCAGCAGTCCTCTCGACAGCAAAAACATTCAGTACTTC. The whole variable domain, filled in from reference TRBV25-1 and TRBJ2-4, reads EADIYQTPRYLVIGTGKKITLECSQTMGHDKMYWYQQDPGMELHLIHYSYGVNSTEKGDLSSESTVSRIRTEHFPLTLESARPSHTSQYLCASSPLDSKNIQYFGAGTRLSVL.

This chain uses TRBV2 with TRBJ2-5; 9 bases map to TRBD1. Unmatched junction bases numbered 10, after V lost 6 bases and J lost 2 bases. The CDR3 consists of 16 residues. CDR1 SNHLY and CDR2 FYNNEI come from the germline V gene. The CDR3 bases are TGTGCCAGCAGCCCGAGGACAGGGGTCGTACAAGAGACCCAGTACTTC. This translates into CASSPRTGVVQETQYF.

This chain connects TRBV7-2 to TRBJ2-2; 10 bases are shared with TRBD1. The CDR3 spans 14 residues. Germline lookup yields CDR1 SGHTA and CDR2 FQGNSA. J lost 6 bases, V lost 5 bases, and 3 bases had no gene match. This chain's CDR3 is CASSLTGGPGELFF. CDR3 nucleotides: TGTGCCAGCAGCCTGACAGGGGGCCCCGGGGAGCTGTTTTTT.

This clone was detected only a few times. The CDR3 spells CASSPSGGKQNTEAFF. CDR3 in DNA: TGTGCCAGCTCACCATCGGGGGGCAAGCAGAACACTGAAGCTTTCTTT. V is TRBV18 and J is TRBJ1-1; D perhaps matches TRBD1 (6 bases). V shed 2 bases and J shed 1 base, with 14 bases lying between them. The CDR3 has 16 residues. CDR1 is KGHSH and CDR2 is LQKENI in the germline V gene.

This clone has only one observation. The chain combines TRBV11-3 with TRBJ1-2; a possible D gene is TRBD1 (5 bases). CDR3 size: 14 residues. CDR1 and CDR2 from the germline V gene are SGHNT and YENEEA. Trimming left V 1 base short and J 3 bases short, with 9 bases between. The CDR3 nucleotides are TGTGCCAGCAGCTTAGGGGGGGGAGACTATGGCTACACCTTC. This translates into CASSLGGGDYGYTF. The full variable domain, completed using reference TRBV11-3 and TRBJ1-2, is EAGVVQSPRYKIIEKKQPVAFWCNPISGHNTLYWYLQNLGQGPELLIRYENEEAVDDSQLPKDRFSAERLKGVDSTLKIQPAELGDSAVYLCASSLGGGDYGYTFGSGTRLTVV.

The V call is TRBV6-6, the J call TRBJ1-6, with a weak D call TRBD1 (5 bases). CDR1 and CDR2 (germline): MNHNY, SVGAGI (reference sequence). V shed 5 bases and J shed 7 bases, with 9 bases lying between them. This CDR3 region has 13 residues. The CDR3 coding sequence is TGTGCCAGCAGTCCAGGGTGGAATTCACCCCTCCACTTT. It is translated as CASSPGWNSPLHF.

This sequence joins TRBV3-1 (or the pseudogene TRBV3-2) and TRBJ2-3; 9 nucleotides match TRBD1. Germline-derived CDR1 and CDR2 are LGHDT and YNNKEL (reference sequence). With V trimmed by 2 bases and J by 6 bases, 9 bases remained unmatched. This CDR3 is 16 amino acids long. The CDR3 spells CASSQSGQGRRDTQYF. For the CDR3, the DNA is TGTGCCAGCAGCCAATCTGGACAGGGGAGAAGGGATACGCAGTATTTT.

The rearrangement uses TRBV5-8 and TRBJ1-6, with TRBD1 matching 7 bases. Germline lookup yields CDR1 SGHTS and CDR2 YDEGEE. CDR3 length equals 15 residues. The J segment lost 9 bases and the V segment lost 2 bases, leaving 8 bases of the junction unmatched. CDR3 in DNA: TGTGCCAGCAGCTTCCGCGACAGGGCCCCTTCACCCCTCCACTTT. It encodes CASSFRDRAPSPLHF. Filled out from reference TRBV5-8 and TRBJ1-6, the complete variable domain reads EAGVTQSPTHLIKTRGQQATLRCSPISGHTSVYWYQQALGLGLQFLLWYDEGEERNRGNFPPRFSGRQFPNYSSELNVNALELEDSALYLCASSFRDRAPSPLHFGNGTRLTVT.

This chain links TRBV29-1 with TRBJ2-3; a weak D match, TRBD2 (6 bases). Germline CDR1 SQVTM, CDR2 ANQGSEA. V was trimmed by 4 bases and J by 5 bases, leaving 10 bases between them. The CDR3 covers 12 residues. The CDR3 loop reads CSVGQGGDTQYF. Here the CDR3 DNA reads TGCAGCGTTGGGCAGGGAGGAGATACGCAGTATTTT.

The sample holds one count of this clone. The rearrangement uses TRBV4-3 and TRBJ1-3, with D possibly TRBD1 on 6 matching bases. V gave up 4 bases and J gave up 3 bases, with 10 bases separating them. The CDR3 has 14 residues. Germline assignment: CDR1 LGHNA and CDR2 YSLEER. Here the CDR3 reads CASSPNRVGNTIYF. DNA of the CDR3: TGCGCCAGCAGCCCGAACAGGGTTGGAAACACCATATATTTT.

CDR3 nucleotide sequence: TGTGCCAGCAGTGGGCGGGGACAGGGGTACAATGAGCAGTTCTTC. Its translation: CASSGRGQGYNEQFF. This chain uses TRBV6-2 or TRBV6-3 with TRBJ2-1, with 10 positions matching TRBD1. The V gene end was trimmed by 5 bases and the J gene end by 4 bases; junction bases not matched to a gene: 5. Looked up from germline, CDR1 is MNHEY and CDR2 is SVGEGT. The CDR3 has 15 amino acids.

The chain joins TRBV5-1 to TRBJ2-1; TRBD2 is a possible D gene (5 bases). Between the trimmed V and J ends, which lost 1 base and 10 bases, there was a span of 24 bases. The germline CDR1 and CDR2 sequences are SGHRS and YFSETQ. The CDR3 totals 17 residues. The DNA of the CDR3 is TGCGCCAGCAGCTTGAGTAAGGTAACAGACCGGAGGACGGAGCAGTTCTTC. Translated, it gives CASSLSKVTDRRTEQFF.

The chain carries TRBV19 and TRBJ2-5; possible D gene TRBD2, 7 bases. Looked up from germline, CDR1 is LNHDA and CDR2 is SQIVND (reference sequence). The CDR3 is 15 amino acids. The germline V and J ends were trimmed by 0 bases and 4 bases, with 12 bases remaining between them. The CDR3 region has the DNA TGTGCCAGTAGTATAGATGGGGGGGCGAGAGAGACCCAGTACTTC. Amino acids: CASSIDGGARETQYF. The full variable domain, in which reference TRBV19 and TRBJ2-5 provide the parts outside the CDR3, is DGGITQSPKYLFRKEGQNVTLSCEQNLNHDAMYWYRQDPGQGLRLIYYSQIVNDFQKGDIAEGYSVSREKKESFPLTVTSAQKNPTAFYLCASSIDGGARETQYFGPGTRLLVL.

This sequence joins TRBV4-3 and TRBJ2-1, with 7 bases fitting TRBD1. Looked up from germline, CDR1 is LGHNA and CDR2 is YSLEER. The J segment lost 10 bases and the V segment lost 0 bases, leaving 3 bases of the junction unmatched. The CDR3 runs to 13 residues. The CDR3 here is CASSQDLDREQFF. The CDR3 bases are TGCGCCAGCAGCCAAGATCTGGACAGGGAGCAGTTCTTC.

The CDR3 region is CASSFLGEYQPQHF. CDR3 DNA sequence: TGTGCCAGCAGTTTTCTAGGTGAATATCAGCCCCAGCATTTT. The genes are TRBV28 and TRBJ1-5, with D unresolved. Germline V gene sequence: CDR1 MDHEN, CDR2 SYDVKM. The CDR3 sequence is 14 residues long. Deletions cut 3 bases from V and 5 bases from J, with 11 bases between.

The chain recombines TRBV19 with TRBJ1-2, with D hard to call. The germline CDR1 and CDR2 sequences are LNHDA and SQIVND (reference sequence). Deletions cut 2 bases from V and 7 bases from J, with 14 bases between. The CDR3 runs to 14 residues. The CDR3 sequence is CASSITPQAAGYTF. For the CDR3, the DNA is TGTGCCAGTAGTATAACTCCCCAAGCGGCTGGCTACACCTTC.

The gene calls are TRBV27 and TRBJ2-3, with D maybe TRBD2 (6 bases). The V end lost 1 base, the J end lost 10 bases, and 21 bases lay between the germline ends. Germline V gene sequence: CDR1 MNHEY, CDR2 SMNVEV (reference sequence). CDR3 size: 16 residues. The CDR3 protein is CASSLYRAAGQMPQYF. CDR3 DNA sequence: TGTGCCAGCAGTTTATACCGTGCCGCGGGGCAGATGCCGCAGTATTTT.

The rearrangement uses TRBV7-2 and TRBJ2-7; 12 bases agree with TRBD2. This CDR3 contains 15 residues. From germline, CDR1 is SGHTA and CDR2 FQGNSA. V shed 5 bases, J shed 2 bases, and the junction held 4 bases outside the gene matches. The CDR3 region has the DNA TGTGCCAGCAGCCCTAGCGGGGGGGTTACCTACGAGCAGTACGTC. It codes for CASSPSGGVTYEQYV.

This clone was picked up one time. The chain carries TRBV9 and TRBJ2-1; TRBD2 agrees at 7 bases. The V gene's germline CDR1 is SGDLS and CDR2 YYNGEE. The J segment lost 9 bases and the V segment lost 5 bases, leaving 8 bases of the junction unmatched. CDR3 size: 13 residues. The CDR3, as DNA: TGTGCCAGCAGTCCGGGGGAGGGAGGTGAGCAGTTCTTC. Its protein product is CASSPGEGGEQFF.

The chain has TRBV6-5 and TRBJ2-5; possible D gene TRBD2, 5 bases. V dropped 0 bases and J dropped 5 bases, with 13 bases sitting between them. The CDR3 length is 15 residues. Germline assignment: CDR1 MNHEY and CDR2 SVGAGI. The CDR3 region is CASSYSLAATETQYF. The CDR3 nucleotides are TGTGCCAGCAGTTACTCTCTAGCAGCTACGGAGACCCAGTACTTC.

J is TRBJ2-2 and V is TRBV6-5; TRBD1 is a possible D gene (5 bases). Germline V lookup: CDR1 MNHEY, CDR2 SVGAGI. V was clipped by 0 bases and J by 0 bases, with 5 bases between them. The CDR3 spans 15 residues. The CDR3: CASSYSTANTGELFF. In nucleotides, the CDR3 is TGTGCCAGCAGTTACTCGACAGCGAACACCGGGGAGCTGTTTTTT.

This rearrangement joins TRBV5-8 to TRBJ1-2; 8 bases are shared with TRBD1. This CDR3 is built from 17 residues. Germline loops: CDR1 SGHTS, CDR2 YDEGEE. Unmatched junction bases numbered 14, after V lost 4 bases and J lost 3 bases. The CDR3 DNA reads as TGTGCCAGCAGCCCACAAGGAGGTCAGGGGGCTTACTATGGCTACACCTTC. It codes for CASSPQGGQGAYYGYTF.